These T cell receptor beta chains were read from a single sample in a study of shared clonotypes between healthy human individuals. TCRdb's table, derived via immunoSEQ multiplex PCR, lists solely in-frame clones and lacks some. The table shows more than 2 million clones, with around 95% occurring only once. The specimen was naive CD4+ T cells sorted from blood. Receptors were obtained from a man aged 18 to 30 in good health. Both conserved end residues are part of each CDR3. D genes are given only for firm matches. Only part of the rows carry a size: once, few, many, or a class if the clone is expanded.

CDR3aa: CSVDPLDRIYGYTF; CDR3nt: TGCAGCGTTGATCCCCTAGACAGAATCTATGGCTACACCTTC; len: 14; j_gene: TRBJ1-2; d_gene: NA; abundance: NA; v_gene: TRBV29-1
CDR3aa: CASSPGTGETQYF; CDR3nt: TGTGCCAGCAGTCCCGGGACGGGTGAGACCCAGTACTTC; len: 13; j_gene: TRBJ2-5; d_gene: NA; abundance: NA; v_gene: TRBV2
CDR3aa: CASSLSDRASYAQYF; CDR3nt: TGTGCCAGCAGTTTATCGGACAGGGCTAGTTACGCGCAGTACTTC; len: 15; j_gene: TRBJ2-7; d_gene: TRBD1; abundance: once; v_gene: TRBV27
CDR3aa: CASSPASSGWLYNEQFF; CDR3nt: TGTGCCAGCAGCCCGGCTAGTAGCGGTTGGCTGTACAATGAGCAGTTCTTC; len: 17; j_gene: TRBJ2-1; d_gene: NA; abundance: NA; v_gene: TRBV5-5
CDR3aa: CASSLEGVQPQHF; CDR3nt: TGCGCCAGCAGCTTGGAGGGGGTTCAGCCCCAGCATTTT; len: 13; j_gene: TRBJ1-5; d_gene: NA; abundance: NA; v_gene: TRBV5-1
CDR3aa: CASSPRDGNYEQYF; CDR3nt: TGTGCCAGCAGCCCTAGGGACGGGAACTACGAGCAGTACTTC; len: 14; j_gene: TRBJ2-7; d_gene: NA; abundance: NA; v_gene: TRBV7-2
CDR3aa: CASSNRAGECYNEQFF; CDR3nt: TGTGCCAGCAGCAATAGAGCGGGAGAGTGTTACAATGAGCAGTTCTTC; len: 16; j_gene: TRBJ2-1; d_gene: NA; abundance: NA; v_gene: TRBV21-1
CDR3aa: CASSATDYTGELFF; CDR3nt: TGTGCCAGCAGCGCCACGGACTACACCGGGGAGCTGTTTTTT; len: 14; j_gene: TRBJ2-2; d_gene: NA; abundance: NA; v_gene: TRBV9
CDR3aa: CASSPPIEKLFF; CDR3nt: TGTGCCAGCAGCCCGCCCATTGAAAAACTGTTTTTT; len: 12; j_gene: TRBJ1-4; d_gene: NA; abundance: once; v_gene: TRBV7-9
CDR3aa: CASSLGVAGGAETQYF; CDR3nt: TGTGCTAGCAGCTTAGGTGTGGCAGGGGGCGCGGAGACCCAGTACTTC; len: 16; j_gene: TRBJ2-5; d_gene: TRBD1; abundance: NA; v_gene: TRBV7-7
CDR3aa: CASSLVDTASGNTIYF; CDR3nt: TGTGCCAGCAGCTTAGTGGACACTGCCTCTGGAAACACCATATATTTT; len: 16; j_gene: TRBJ1-3; d_gene: NA; abundance: NA; v_gene: TRBV7-9
CDR3aa: CAWRPRDREFGALHF; CDR3nt: TGTGCCTGGAGACCCCGGGACAGGGAGTTTGGGGCCCTCCACTTT; len: 15; j_gene: TRBJ1-6; d_gene: TRBD1; abundance: NA; v_gene: TRBV30
CDR3aa: CASSSLAGGLYEQYF; CDR3nt: TGTGCCAGCAGCTCGCTAGCGGGGGGGCTCTACGAGCAGTACTTC; len: 15; j_gene: TRBJ2-7; d_gene: TRBD2; abundance: NA; v_gene: TRBV27
CDR3aa: CASSLEGLLGQPQHF; CDR3nt: TGCGCCAGCAGCTTGGAAGGGCTTCTGGGTCAGCCCCAGCATTTT; len: 15; j_gene: TRBJ1-5; d_gene: NA; abundance: NA; v_gene: TRBV5-1
CDR3aa: CASSLGDRVIGGELFF; CDR3nt: TGCGCCAGCAGCTTGGGGGACAGGGTAATCGGCGGGGAGCTGTTTTTT; len: 16; j_gene: TRBJ2-2; d_gene: TRBD1; abundance: NA; v_gene: TRBV5-1
CDR3aa: CASSRSELGSFHEQYF; CDR3nt: TGTGCCAGCAGCCGGAGTGAATTGGGGTCATTCCACGAGCAGTACTTC; len: 16; j_gene: TRBJ2-7; d_gene: NA; abundance: NA; v_gene: TRBV28
CDR3aa: CASSQLAGEQFF; CDR3nt: TGCGCCAGCAGCCAGCTAGCGGGGGAGCAGTTCTTC; len: 12; j_gene: TRBJ2-1; d_gene: TRBD2; abundance: NA; v_gene: TRBV4-3
CDR3aa: CASSLDARAYEQYF; CDR3nt: TGTGCCAGCAGCTTAGATGCTCGTGCCTACGAGCAGTACTTC; len: 14; j_gene: TRBJ2-7; d_gene: NA; abundance: NA; v_gene: TRBV7-2
CDR3aa: CASSIARGTGELFF; CDR3nt: TGTGCCAGTAGTATCGCGCGGGGCACCGGGGAGCTGTTTTTT; len: 14; j_gene: TRBJ2-2; d_gene: NA; abundance: NA; v_gene: TRBV19
CDR3aa: CASSIGIYGYTF; CDR3nt: TGTGCCAGCAGCATCGGGATCTATGGCTACACCTTC; len: 12; j_gene: TRBJ1-2; d_gene: NA; abundance: NA; v_gene: TRBV7-2
CDR3aa: CASSQGDRQETQYF; CDR3nt: TGTGCCAGTAGCCAGGGGGACAGGCAAGAGACCCAGTACTTC; len: 14; j_gene: TRBJ2-5; d_gene: TRBD1; abundance: few; v_gene: TRBV19
CDR3aa: CASSYLSGGTEAFF; CDR3nt: TGTGCCAGCAGTTACCTCTCTGGAGGCACTGAAGCTTTCTTT; len: 14; j_gene: TRBJ1-1; d_gene: NA; abundance: NA; v_gene: TRBV6-5
CDR3aa: CASTTRAGGRETQYF; CDR3nt: TGTGCCAGCACCACCAGGGCAGGGGGCAGAGAGACCCAGTACTTC; len: 15; j_gene: TRBJ2-5; d_gene: TRBD1; abundance: once; v_gene: TRBV28
CDR3aa: CASSPVLTGGSNQPQHF; CDR3nt: TGTGCCAGCAGCCCCGTACTCACAGGGGGAAGCAATCAGCCCCAGCATTTT; len: 17; j_gene: TRBJ1-5; d_gene: TRBD1; abundance: NA; v_gene: TRBV14
CDR3aa: CASSRDRKTQYF; CDR3nt: TGTGCCAGCAGCCGGGACAGAAAGACCCAGTACTTC; len: 12; j_gene: TRBJ2-5; d_gene: TRBD1; abundance: NA; v_gene: TRBV6-5
CDR3aa: CASSLYGGAFGDTIYF; CDR3nt: TGTGCCAGCAGCTTGTACGGGGGGGCATTCGGAGACACCATATATTTT; len: 16; j_gene: TRBJ1-3; d_gene: NA; abundance: NA; v_gene: TRBV5-6
CDR3aa: CAFTSGASYEQYF; CDR3nt: TGTGCCTTTACTAGCGGGGCTTCCTACGAGCAGTACTTC; len: 13; j_gene: TRBJ2-7; d_gene: TRBD2; abundance: NA; v_gene: TRBV30
CDR3aa: CASSTEGPINYGYTF; CDR3nt: TGTGCCAGTAGTACAGAAGGGCCTATAAACTATGGCTACACCTTC; len: 15; j_gene: TRBJ1-2; d_gene: NA; abundance: once; v_gene: TRBV19
CDR3aa: CASSVGALLDTQYF; CDR3nt: TGTGCCAGCTCAGTCGGGGCCCTTTTAGATACGCAGTATTTT; len: 14; j_gene: TRBJ2-3; d_gene: NA; abundance: NA; v_gene: TRBV18
CDR3aa: CASSFGGGTGELFF; CDR3nt: TGTGCCAGCAGTTTTGGCGGGGGTACCGGGGAGCTGTTTTTT; len: 14; j_gene: TRBJ2-2; d_gene: TRBD2; abundance: NA; v_gene: TRBV28
CDR3aa: CASSFSGFRKLFF; CDR3nt: TGTGCCAGCAGTTTTTCAGGGTTCCGCAAACTGTTTTTT; len: 13; j_gene: TRBJ1-4; d_gene: NA; abundance: NA; v_gene: TRBV28
CDR3aa: CASSYGTSNTGELFF; CDR3nt: TGTGCCAGCAGCTACGGGACGTCGAACACCGGGGAGCTGTTTTTT; len: 15; j_gene: TRBJ2-2; d_gene: NA; abundance: NA; v_gene: TRBV7-8
CDR3aa: CASLLGGSGANVLTF; CDR3nt: TGTGCCAGCTTGCTGGGGGGGAGTGGGGCCAACGTCCTGACTTTC; len: 15; j_gene: TRBJ2-6; d_gene: TRBD2; abundance: NA; v_gene: TRBV6-6
CDR3aa: CASSFLAGGPYEQYF; CDR3nt: TGTGCCAGCAGCTTCCTAGCGGGAGGCCCCTACGAGCAGTACTTC; len: 15; j_gene: TRBJ2-7; d_gene: TRBD2; abundance: NA; v_gene: TRBV11-2
CDR3aa: CASSAGQSTSNYGYTF; CDR3nt: TGTGCCAGCAGCGCCGGACAGTCGACCTCTAACTATGGCTACACCTTC; len: 16; j_gene: TRBJ1-2; d_gene: NA; abundance: NA; v_gene: TRBV5-4
CDR3aa: CASSQDWPATNEKLFF; CDR3nt: TGCGCCAGCAGCCAAGACTGGCCGGCAACTAATGAAAAACTGTTTTTT; len: 16; j_gene: TRBJ1-4; d_gene: NA; abundance: once; v_gene: TRBV4-1
CDR3aa: CASTTRQGPSYEQYF; CDR3nt: TGTGCCAGCACCACGAGACAGGGGCCCTCCTACGAGCAGTACTTC; len: 15; j_gene: TRBJ2-7; d_gene: TRBD1; abundance: NA; v_gene: TRBV7-2
CDR3aa: CATSRGAVGNTIYF; CDR3nt: TGTGCCACCAGCAGAGGCGCGGTTGGAAACACCATATATTTT; len: 14; j_gene: TRBJ1-3; d_gene: NA; abundance: NA; v_gene: TRBV15
CDR3aa: CASSEQGAGLETQYF; CDR3nt: TGCGCCAGCAGTGAACAGGGGGCAGGTTTAGAGACCCAGTACTTC; len: 15; j_gene: TRBJ2-5; d_gene: TRBD1; abundance: NA; v_gene: TRBV10-2
CDR3aa: CASSLPPWDTEAFF; CDR3nt: TGTGCCAGCAGCTTACCCCCTTGGGACACTGAAGCTTTCTTT; len: 14; j_gene: TRBJ1-1; d_gene: NA; abundance: NA; v_gene: TRBV13
CDR3aa: CASSRGRVDGYTF; CDR3nt: TGTGCCAGCAGCAGGGGCAGGGTTGATGGCTACACCTTC; len: 13; j_gene: TRBJ1-2; d_gene: NA; abundance: NA; v_gene: TRBV5-8
CDR3aa: CASTSGLLNTGELFF; CDR3nt: TGTGCCAGCACGTCGGGACTACTAAACACCGGGGAGCTGTTTTTT; len: 15; j_gene: TRBJ2-2; d_gene: TRBD2; abundance: NA; v_gene: TRBV2
CDR3aa: CASSPGLAGVGRETQYF; CDR3nt: TGTGCCAGCAGCCCGGGACTAGCGGGAGTTGGGCGAGAGACCCAGTACTTC; len: 17; j_gene: TRBJ2-5; d_gene: TRBD2; abundance: NA; v_gene: TRBV7-2
CDR3aa: CASSPGTGILYEQYF; CDR3nt: TGTGCCAGCAGCCCCGGGACAGGGATATTGTACGAGCAGTACTTC; len: 15; j_gene: TRBJ2-7; d_gene: TRBD1; abundance: NA; v_gene: TRBV9
CDR3aa: CASSAAGDTGELFF; CDR3nt: TGTGCCAGCTCGGCAGCAGGGGATACCGGGGAGCTGTTTTTT; len: 14; j_gene: TRBJ2-2; d_gene: NA; abundance: NA; v_gene: TRBV18
CDR3aa: CASSLGPDRIEKLFF; CDR3nt: TGCGCCAGCAGCTTGGGCCCGGACAGAATTGAAAAACTGTTTTTT; len: 15; j_gene: TRBJ1-4; d_gene: NA; abundance: NA; v_gene: TRBV5-1
CDR3aa: CASSQVGGSKNIQYF; CDR3nt: TGCGCCAGCAGCCAAGTCGGGGGGTCCAAAAACATTCAGTACTTC; len: 15; j_gene: TRBJ2-4; d_gene: TRBD2; abundance: NA; v_gene: TRBV4-1
CDR3aa: CSVKQAYEQYF; CDR3nt: TGCAGCGTTAAGCAAGCCTACGAGCAGTACTTC; len: 11; j_gene: TRBJ2-7; d_gene: NA; abundance: once; v_gene: TRBV29-1
CDR3aa: CASSLLGAGVYEQFF; CDR3nt: TGTGCCAGCAGCTTACTGGGGGCAGGGGTGTATGAGCAGTTCTTC; len: 15; j_gene: TRBJ2-1; d_gene: NA; abundance: NA; v_gene: TRBV7-2
CDR3aa: CASSTGTYINNSPLHF; CDR3nt: TGTGCCAGTAGTACCGGGACATACATTAATAATTCACCCCTCCACTTT; len: 16; j_gene: TRBJ1-6; d_gene: NA; abundance: NA; v_gene: TRBV19
CDR3aa: CASSQFRDRVLNTEAFF; CDR3nt: TGTGCCAGCAGCCAATTCCGGGACAGGGTATTGAACACTGAAGCTTTCTTT; len: 17; j_gene: TRBJ1-1; d_gene: TRBD1; abundance: NA; v_gene: TRBV14
CDR3aa: CASMGLADYEQYF; CDR3nt: TGCGCCAGCATGGGACTAGCGGACTACGAGCAGTACTTC; len: 13; j_gene: TRBJ2-7; d_gene: TRBD2; abundance: NA; v_gene: TRBV10-2